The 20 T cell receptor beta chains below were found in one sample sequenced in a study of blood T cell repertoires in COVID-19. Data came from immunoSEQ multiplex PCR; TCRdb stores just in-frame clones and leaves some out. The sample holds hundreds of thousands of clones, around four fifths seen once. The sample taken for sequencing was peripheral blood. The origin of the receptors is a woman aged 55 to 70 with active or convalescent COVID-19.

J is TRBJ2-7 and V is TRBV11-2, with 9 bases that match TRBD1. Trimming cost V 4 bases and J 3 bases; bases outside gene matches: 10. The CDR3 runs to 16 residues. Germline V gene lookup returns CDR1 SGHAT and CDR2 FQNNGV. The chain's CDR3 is CASSSPWGDRVYEQYF. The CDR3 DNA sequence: TGTGCCAGCAGCTCCCCATGGGGGGACAGGGTCTACGAGCAGTACTTC.

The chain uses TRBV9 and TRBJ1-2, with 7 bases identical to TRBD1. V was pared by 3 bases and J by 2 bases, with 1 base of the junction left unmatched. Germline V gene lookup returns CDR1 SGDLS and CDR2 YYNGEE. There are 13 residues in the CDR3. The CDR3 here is CASSETGNYGYTF. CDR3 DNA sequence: TGTGCCAGCAGCGAGACAGGGAACTATGGCTACACCTTC.

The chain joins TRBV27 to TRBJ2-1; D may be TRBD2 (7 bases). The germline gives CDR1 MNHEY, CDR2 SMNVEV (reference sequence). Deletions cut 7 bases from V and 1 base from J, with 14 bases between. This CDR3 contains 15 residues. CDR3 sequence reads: CASNRAGASYNEQFF. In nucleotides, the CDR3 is TGTGCCAGCAATCGGGCGGGGGCTTCCTACAATGAGCAGTTCTTC.

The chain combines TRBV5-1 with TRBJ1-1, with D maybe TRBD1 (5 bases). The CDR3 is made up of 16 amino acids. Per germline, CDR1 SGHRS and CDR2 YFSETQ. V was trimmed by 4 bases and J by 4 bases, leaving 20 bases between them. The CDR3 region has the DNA TGCGCCAGCAGCCCAGACAGTGCCACTTTTATCACTGAAGCTTTCTTT. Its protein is CASSPDSATFITEAFF.

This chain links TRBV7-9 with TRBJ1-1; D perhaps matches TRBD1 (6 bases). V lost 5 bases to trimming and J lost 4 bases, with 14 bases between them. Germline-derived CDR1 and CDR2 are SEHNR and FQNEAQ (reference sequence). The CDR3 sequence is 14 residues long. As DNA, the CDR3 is TGTGCCAGCAGCACCCCCCAGGGGTCCACTGAAGCTTTCTTT. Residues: CASSTPQGSTEAFF.

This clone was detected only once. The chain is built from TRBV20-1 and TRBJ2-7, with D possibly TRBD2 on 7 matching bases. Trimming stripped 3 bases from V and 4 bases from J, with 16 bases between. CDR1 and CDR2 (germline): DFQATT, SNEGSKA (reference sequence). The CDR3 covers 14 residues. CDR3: CSASGRGAPYEQYF. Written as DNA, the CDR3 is TGCAGTGCTAGTGGCCGGGGGGCACCTTACGAGCAGTACTTC.

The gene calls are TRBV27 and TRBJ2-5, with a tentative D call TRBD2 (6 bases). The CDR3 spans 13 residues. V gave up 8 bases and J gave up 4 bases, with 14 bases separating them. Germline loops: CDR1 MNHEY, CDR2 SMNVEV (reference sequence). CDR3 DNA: TGTGCCAGCGCAAACCTGCGGGGAGAGACCCAGTACTTC. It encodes CASANLRGETQYF.

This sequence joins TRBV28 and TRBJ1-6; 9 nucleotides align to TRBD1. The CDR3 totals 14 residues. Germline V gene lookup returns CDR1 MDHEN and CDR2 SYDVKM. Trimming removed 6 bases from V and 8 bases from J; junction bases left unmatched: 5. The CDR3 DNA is TGTGCCAGCAGACAAGGGACAGGGCATTCACCCCTCCACTTT. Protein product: CASRQGTGHSPLHF.

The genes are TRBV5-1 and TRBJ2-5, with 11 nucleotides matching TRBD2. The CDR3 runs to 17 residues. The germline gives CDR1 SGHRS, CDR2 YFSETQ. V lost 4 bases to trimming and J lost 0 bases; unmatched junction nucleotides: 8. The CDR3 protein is CASSPGLAVGYQETQYF. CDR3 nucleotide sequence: TGCGCCAGCAGCCCGGGACTAGCGGTAGGGTACCAAGAGACCCAGTACTTC.

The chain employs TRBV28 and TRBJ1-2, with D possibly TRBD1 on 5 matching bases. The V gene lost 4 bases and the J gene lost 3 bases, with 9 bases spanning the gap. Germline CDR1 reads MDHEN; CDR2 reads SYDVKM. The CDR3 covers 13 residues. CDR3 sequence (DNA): TGTGCCAGCAGTTCGGAGGGGCACTATGGCTACACCTTC. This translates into CASSSEGHYGYTF.

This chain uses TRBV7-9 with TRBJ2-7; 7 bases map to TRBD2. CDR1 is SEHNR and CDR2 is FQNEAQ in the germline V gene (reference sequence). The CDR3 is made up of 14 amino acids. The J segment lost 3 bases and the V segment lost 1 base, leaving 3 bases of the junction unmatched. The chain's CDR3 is CASSLGGRGYEQYF. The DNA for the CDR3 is TGTGCCAGCAGCTTAGGAGGGAGGGGCTACGAGCAGTACTTC.

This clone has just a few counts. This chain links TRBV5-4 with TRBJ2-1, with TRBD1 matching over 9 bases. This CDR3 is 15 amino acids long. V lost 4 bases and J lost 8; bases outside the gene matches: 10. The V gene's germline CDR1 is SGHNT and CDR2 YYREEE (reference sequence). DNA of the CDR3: TGTGCCAGCAGCCCAACAGGGGGCGCGGGGCATGAGCAGTTCTTC. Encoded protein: CASSPTGGAGHEQFF.

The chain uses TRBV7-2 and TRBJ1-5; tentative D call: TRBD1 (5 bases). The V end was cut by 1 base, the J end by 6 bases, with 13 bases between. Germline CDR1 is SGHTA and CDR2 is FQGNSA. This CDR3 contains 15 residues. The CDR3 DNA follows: TGTGCCAGCAGCTTAGGGGGCAGGGAAGGTCAGCCCCAGCATTTT. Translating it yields CASSLGGREGQPQHF.

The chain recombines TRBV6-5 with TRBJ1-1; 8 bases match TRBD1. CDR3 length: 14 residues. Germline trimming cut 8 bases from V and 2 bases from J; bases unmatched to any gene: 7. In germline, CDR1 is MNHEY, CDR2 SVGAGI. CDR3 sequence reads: CASAEAGGNTEAFF. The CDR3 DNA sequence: TGTGCCAGCGCAGAGGCAGGGGGCAACACTGAAGCTTTCTTT.

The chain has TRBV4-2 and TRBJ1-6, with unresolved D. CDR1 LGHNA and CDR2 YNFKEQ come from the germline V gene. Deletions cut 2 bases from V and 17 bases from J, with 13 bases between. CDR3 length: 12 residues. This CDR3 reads CASSQQEEDFHF. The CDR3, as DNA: TGTGCCAGCAGCCAACAAGAGGAGGATTTCCACTTT.

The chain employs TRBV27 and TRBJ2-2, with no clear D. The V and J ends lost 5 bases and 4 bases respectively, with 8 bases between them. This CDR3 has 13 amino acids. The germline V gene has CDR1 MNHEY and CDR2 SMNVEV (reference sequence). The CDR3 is CASSPISTGELFF. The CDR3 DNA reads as TGTGCCAGCAGTCCTATCTCCACCGGGGAGCTGTTTTTT.

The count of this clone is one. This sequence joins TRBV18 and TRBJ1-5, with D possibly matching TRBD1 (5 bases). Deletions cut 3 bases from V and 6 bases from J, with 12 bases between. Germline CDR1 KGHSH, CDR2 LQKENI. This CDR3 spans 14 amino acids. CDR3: CASSPGLGGQPQHF. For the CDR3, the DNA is TGTGCCAGCTCACCGGGACTGGGGGGTCAGCCCCAGCATTTT.

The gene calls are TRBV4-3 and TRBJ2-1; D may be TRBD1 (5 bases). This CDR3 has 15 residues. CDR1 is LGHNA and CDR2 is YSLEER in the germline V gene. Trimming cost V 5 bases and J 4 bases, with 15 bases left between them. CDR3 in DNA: TGCGCCAGCAGCAAGACAGCTACAATTTACAATGAGCAGTTCTTC. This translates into CASSKTATIYNEQFF.

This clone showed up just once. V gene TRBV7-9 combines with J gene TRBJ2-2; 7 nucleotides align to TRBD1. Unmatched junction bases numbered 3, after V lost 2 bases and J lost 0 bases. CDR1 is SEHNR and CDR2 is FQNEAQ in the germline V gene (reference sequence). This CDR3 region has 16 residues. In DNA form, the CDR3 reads TGTGCCAGCAGCTTAAACCAGGGGGCGAACACCGGGGAGCTGTTTTTT. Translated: CASSLNQGANTGELFF.

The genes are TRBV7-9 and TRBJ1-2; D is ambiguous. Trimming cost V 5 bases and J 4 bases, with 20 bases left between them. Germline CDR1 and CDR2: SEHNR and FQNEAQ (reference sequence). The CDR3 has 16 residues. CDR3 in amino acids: CASSLSRGRIFYGYTF. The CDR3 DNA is TGTGCCAGCAGCCTGTCCCGCGGGCGAATCTTCTATGGCTACACCTTC.